The 28 T cell receptor beta chains below come from one sample, sequenced in a study of T cell repertoires in cytomegalovirus infection. TCRdb reanalysed the reads using MiXCR and keeps one entry per CDR3 protein. This table has nearly 700,000 distinct CDR3 sequences, roughly 36% appearing once. These receptors' antigens are unknown. The specimen comprised cultured PBMCs, sampled from culture after CMV antigen stimulation. These receptors all come from a human donor in good health (CMV status not recorded). Some clones in this sample may be carry-over from other donors' samples.

The table lists this clonotype with a few counts. The chain recombines TRBV27 with TRBJ2-4; TRBD1 matches 7 bases. Germline CDR1 is MNHEY and CDR2 is SMNVEV (reference sequence). CDR3 length: 16 residues. The J segment lost 0 bases and the V segment lost 5 bases, leaving 7 bases of the junction unmatched. CDR3 DNA: TGTGCCAGCAGTCAAGGACAGGCCCTAGCCAAAAACATTCAGTACTTC. This sequence encodes CASSQGQALAKNIQYF.

The genes are TRBV7-9 and TRBJ1-6; 7 bases are shared with TRBD1. There are 15 residues in the CDR3. CDR1 and CDR2 (germline): SEHNR, FQNEAQ (reference sequence). The V and J ends lost 6 bases and 7 bases, in that order; junction bases with no gene match: 9. CDR3 DNA sequence: TGTGCCAGCAGTCCGATAGGGACAGCCAATTCACCCCTCCACTTT. Translation: CASSPIGTANSPLHF.

The V and J genes are TRBV12-3 or TRBV12-4 and TRBJ2-4, with 9 bases matching TRBD2. J was trimmed by 6 bases and V by 3 bases; bases with no gene match: 0. The CDR3 loop spans 13 amino acids. The CDR3 sequence is CASSFSGRNIQYF. CDR3 coding DNA: TGTGCCAGCAGTTTTAGCGGGAGAAACATTCAGTACTTC.

The V and J genes are TRBV7-9 and TRBJ2-3; D might be TRBD1 or TRBD2, each matching 6 bases. Germline V gives CDR1 SEHNR, CDR2 FQNEAQ (reference sequence). The CDR3 totals 17 residues. Deletions cut 0 bases from V and 4 bases from J, with 17 bases between. The CDR3 region is CASSLAVQGWEADTQYF. The CDR3 DNA reads as TGTGCCAGCAGCTTAGCGGTGCAGGGGTGGGAGGCAGATACGCAGTATTTT.

In this sample, this clonotype turned up a few times. The chain carries TRBV7-6 and TRBJ2-5, with D tentatively TRBD1 (6 bases). The V gene lost 4 bases and the J gene lost 4 bases, with 25 bases spanning the gap. Looked up from germline, CDR1 is SGHVS and CDR2 is FNYEAQ. CDR3 length: 18 amino acids. CDR3 nucleotide sequence: TGTGCCAGCAGCTACTCCTCGGACAGTCTGATCGCGGGAGAGACCCAGTACTTC. It codes for CASSYSSDSLIAGETQYF. The full variable domain, completed using reference TRBV7-6 and TRBJ2-5, is GAGVSQSPRYKVTKRGQDVALRCDPISGHVSLYWYRQALGQGPEFLTYFNYEAQQDKSGLPNDRFSAERPEGSISTLTIQRTEQRDSAMYRCASSYSSDSLIAGETQYFGPGTRLLVL.

This clonotype occurred a few times. This chain links TRBV18 with TRBJ1-5; 7 bases are a match to TRBD1. With 3 bases clipped from V and 6 bases from J, the junction kept 8 bases outside the gene matches. The CDR3 length is 15 residues. Germline V gives CDR1 KGHSH, CDR2 LQKENI. The CDR3 DNA sequence: TGTGCCAGCTCACCCATACAGGGGAACAGTCAGCCCCAGCATTTT. Protein sequence: CASSPIQGNSQPQHF.

The rearrangement links TRBV29-1 to TRBJ1-5; D is unresolved. The CDR3 extends over 15 amino acids. Looked up from germline, CDR1 is SQVTM and CDR2 is ANQGSEA. V lost 4 bases, J lost 0 bases, and 13 bases lay in between. This CDR3 reads CSVALGPYSNQPQHF. In DNA form, the CDR3 reads TGCAGCGTTGCCTTGGGCCCTTATAGCAATCAGCCCCAGCATTTT. Combining the CDR3 with reference TRBV29-1 and TRBJ1-5 gives the whole variable domain SAVISQKPSRDICQRGTSLTIQCQVDSQVTMMFWYRQQPGQSLTLIATANQGSEATYESGFVIDKFPISRPNLTFSTLTVSNMSPEDSSIYLCSVALGPYSNQPQHFGDGTRLSIL.

The chain recombines TRBV6-1 with TRBJ2-3, with unresolved D. The CDR3 is 14 residues long. Germline CDR1 reads MNHNS; CDR2 reads SASEGT. The germline V and J ends were trimmed by 7 bases and 1 base, with 12 bases remaining between them. CDR3 sequence (DNA): TGTGCCAGCAAAAGGGTGGTTGGCACAGATACGCAGTATTTT. Translation: CASKRVVGTDTQYF.

The chain is built from TRBV20-1 and TRBJ2-5; 8 bases align to TRBD2. Per the germline V gene, CDR1 is DFQATT and CDR2 is SNEGSKA (reference sequence). The V segment lost 6 bases and the J segment 0 bases; nucleotides outside the gene matches: 12. The CDR3 is made up of 16 amino acids. CDR3: CSAPSGLAANQETQYF. The CDR3 DNA is TGCAGTGCCCCTAGCGGGCTAGCGGCGAACCAAGAGACCCAGTACTTC.

This clonotype was recorded at least ten times. The gene calls are TRBV7-6 and TRBJ2-7; 10 bases align to TRBD2. There are 14 residues in the CDR3. Germline values: CDR1 SGHVS, CDR2 FNYEAQ. Trimming at V came to 5 bases and at J to 3 bases, leaving 4 bases not matched to a gene. DNA of the CDR3: TGTGCCAGCAGCCCCCGGACTAGCGGCTACGAGCAGTACTTC. Translation gives CASSPRTSGYEQYF. Full variable domain (rest looked up from reference TRBV7-6 and TRBJ2-7): GAGVSQSPRYKVTKRGQDVALRCDPISGHVSLYWYRQALGQGPEFLTYFNYEAQQDKSGLPNDRFSAERPEGSISTLTIQRTEQRDSAMYRCASSPRTSGYEQYFGPGTRLTVT.

This chain links TRBV11-2 with TRBJ2-7, with D maybe TRBD2 (5 bases). Trimming shortened V by 3 bases and J by 9 bases, and 15 bases separated the two germline ends. Germline V gives CDR1 SGHAT, CDR2 FQNNGV. CDR3 length equals 13 residues. CDR3 in amino acids: CASSLALVSGQYF. The CDR3 DNA reads as TGTGCCAGCAGCTTGGCCCTAGTGAGCGGGCAGTACTTC. The variable domain in full, with the rest retrieved from reference TRBV11-2 and TRBJ2-7, is EAGVAQSPRYKIIEKRQSVAFWCNPISGHATLYWYQQILGQGPKLLIQFQNNGVVDDSQLPKDRFSAERLKGVDSTLKIQPAKLEDSAVYLCASSLALVSGQYFGPGTRLTVT.

On this clonotype itself: It may be a read error: a sequence one base away is much more abundant. This sequence joins TRBV5-4 and TRBJ1-2, with no clear D. The CDR3 has 14 amino acids. The V end was cut by 2 bases, the J end by 0 bases, with 8 bases between. Germline V gene data show CDR1 as SGHNT and CDR2 as YYREEE (reference sequence). CDR3 in DNA: TGTGCCAGCAGCTTACGGCCTGCTAACTATGGCTACACCTTC. The encoded protein is CASSLRPANYGYTF.

This clonotype was seen a few times. The genes are TRBV18 and TRBJ2-7; D remains ambiguous. The length of the CDR3 is 14 residues. Germline CDR1 and CDR2: KGHSH and LQKENI. V was trimmed by 6 bases and J by 6 bases, leaving 18 bases between them. CDR3 nucleotide sequence: TGTGCCAGCTCCCAGCTAGTTCTAGGCAGCGAGCAGTACTTC. Protein product: CASSQLVLGSEQYF.

The chain combines TRBV3-1 with TRBJ1-1; perhaps TRBD1 as D (5 bases). Per germline, CDR1 LGHDT and CDR2 YNNKEL (reference sequence). V was cut by 0 bases and J by 5 bases, with 13 bases left in between. There are 15 residues in the CDR3. CDR3 in amino acids: CASSQDLGGWTEAFF. The CDR3 nucleotides read TGTGCCAGCAGCCAAGATCTCGGGGGATGGACTGAAGCTTTCTTT.

This clonotype was found a few times. The chain uses TRBV12-3 or TRBV12-4 and TRBJ1-6, with D possibly matching TRBD1 (5 bases). There are 15 residues in the CDR3. The V end was cut by 5 bases, the J end by 9 bases, with 17 bases between. The CDR3 reads CASSPRGGVGSPLHF. In DNA form, the CDR3 reads TGTGCCAGCAGTCCAAGGGGAGGCGTTGGTTCACCCCTCCACTTT.

This clonotype appeared a few times. The rearrangement links TRBV6-6 to TRBJ2-4, with TRBD1 as a possible D gene (6 bases). This CDR3 comprises 13 residues. V shed 3 bases and J shed 7 bases, with 10 bases lying between them. CDR1 and CDR2 (germline): MNHNY, SVGAGI (reference sequence). The CDR3 is CASSYRQGNIQYF. CDR3 DNA: TGTGCCAGCAGTTATAGGCAGGGGAACATTCAGTACTTC.

This clonotype was found a few times. The chain couples TRBV6-5 to TRBJ2-3; 11 bases align to TRBD1. CDR1 and CDR2 from the germline V gene are MNHEY and SVGAGI. Trimming took 6 bases from V and 5 from J; bases not matched to a gene: 7. The CDR3 extends over 15 amino acids. The CDR3 nucleotides are TGTGCCAGCAGCGAGGACAGGGGGCATTTAGATACGCAGTATTTT. This codes for CASSEDRGHLDTQYF.

This clonotype was seen more than once but under ten times. V usage is TRBV7-3 and J usage is TRBJ1-5; D is uncertain. CDR1 is SGHTA, CDR2 FQGTGA, per germline. The CDR3 spans 13 residues. V was cut by 9 bases and J by 6 bases, with 15 bases left in between. In nucleotides, the CDR3 is TGTGCCAGTAGAGCCGGCTGGGGTCAGCCCCAGCATTTT. This sequence encodes CASRAGWGQPQHF.

The chain combines TRBV13 with TRBJ2-6; D may be TRBD2 (5 bases). Germline CDR1 and CDR2: PRHDT and FYEKMQ (reference sequence). Trimming took off 5 bases at V and 0 bases at J, with 20 bases between the two ends. The length of the CDR3 is 19 residues. CDR3: CASSPLVPEALSGANVLTF. The CDR3 nucleotides read TGTGCCAGCAGCCCCCTGGTCCCGGAGGCCCTCTCTGGGGCCAACGTCCTGACTTTC.

Only a few counts were recorded for this clonotype. The gene calls are TRBV4-1 and TRBJ1-1; D is perhaps TRBD1 (6 bases). V gave up 1 base and J gave up 9 bases, with 18 bases separating them. The CDR3 spans 15 residues. Germline V gene data show CDR1 as MGHRA and CDR2 as YSYEKL. The CDR3 here is CASSQVEGGHLKAFF. CDR3 sequence (DNA): TGCGCCAGCAGCCAAGTCGAAGGGGGACACTTAAAAGCTTTCTTT.

There are a few counts of this clonotype. This chain connects TRBV2 to TRBJ2-3; TRBD2 matches 16 bases. In germline, CDR1 is SNHLY, CDR2 FYNNEI. With V trimmed by 6 bases and J by 5 bases, 17 bases remained unmatched. This CDR3 contains 20 residues. In DNA, the CDR3 is TGTGCCAGCAGGTCGACGGGACTAGCGGGAGGGATGGGGCGGAAAGATACGCAGTATTTT. This sequence encodes CASRSTGLAGGMGRKDTQYF.

This clonotype was detected ten times or more. V and J are TRBV7-2 and TRBJ1-2, with D tentatively TRBD1 (5 bases). V lost 8 bases and J lost 9, with 22 bases in between. The germline gives CDR1 SGHTA, CDR2 FQGNSA. This CDR3 is 14 amino acids long. CDR3 nucleotide sequence: TGTGCCAGCCATTCCTCCTGGGGGGGATTGAGCTACACCTTC. It specifies CASHSSWGGLSYTF.

V gene TRBV6-2 or TRBV6-3 combines with J gene TRBJ2-7, with D maybe TRBD2 (7 bases). This CDR3 is built from 15 residues. The germline V gene encodes CDR1 MNHEY and CDR2 SVGEGT. V was trimmed by 8 bases and J by 3 bases, leaving 20 bases between them. The CDR3 is CASVGGRIGNYEQYF. CDR3 in DNA: TGTGCCAGCGTCGGGGGGCGTATTGGGAACTACGAGCAGTACTTC.

J is TRBJ2-7 and V is TRBV27; D may be TRBD1 or TRBD2 (5 bases each). V lost 4 bases, J lost 6 bases, and 16 bases lay in between. CDR3 length: 14 amino acids. Germline V gives CDR1 MNHEY, CDR2 SMNVEV (reference sequence). As DNA, the CDR3 is TGTGCCAGCAGTTCAACGGGACGATCGGGCGAGCAGTACTTC. Protein: CASSSTGRSGEQYF.

The chain recombines TRBV7-9 with TRBJ1-2; D unresolved. V shed 4 bases and J shed 4 bases, with 13 bases lying between them. Germline CDR1 reads SEHNR; CDR2 reads FQNEAQ (reference sequence). This CDR3 has 14 residues. CDR3 DNA: TGTGCCAGCAGCTCCACTCCGGGTAGCTATGGCTACACCTTC. It yields the protein CASSSTPGSYGYTF.

The chain links TRBV7-2 to TRBJ1-2, with D tentatively TRBD1 (5 bases). The germline CDR1 and CDR2 sequences are SGHTA and FQGNSA. CDR3 size: 16 residues. V was clipped by 1 base and J by 8 bases, with 20 bases between them. CDR3 sequence reads: CASSLGASGLGGGYTF. CDR3 in DNA: TGTGCCAGCAGCTTAGGGGCTTCGGGGCTGGGAGGCGGCTACACCTTC.

This clonotype was found a few times. This rearrangement joins TRBV19 to TRBJ1-6; D is ambiguous. The CDR3 has 13 amino acids. Per germline, CDR1 LNHDA and CDR2 SQIVND (reference sequence). V was clipped by 4 bases and J by 9 bases, with 10 bases between them. Here the CDR3 DNA reads TGTGCCAGTAGTACCCAACGGAGTTCACCCCTCCACTTT. Its translation: CASSTQRSSPLHF.

The chain combines TRBV7-8 with TRBJ2-7; D perhaps matches TRBD2 (6 bases). Per the germline V gene, CDR1 is SGHVS and CDR2 is FQNEAQ. The V and J ends lost 5 bases and 6 bases respectively, with 17 bases between them. The CDR3 has 14 residues. The CDR3 coding sequence is TGTGCCAGCAGCCCCCCCTCGACTAGTCTCGAGCAGTACTTC. Its protein product is CASSPPSTSLEQYF.